The present T cell receptor beta chain was sequenced within a study of neoadjuvant nivolumab and ipilimumab in lung cancer. Assay: immunoSEQ multiplex PCR; the TCRdb copy retains only in-frame clones and omits some. The table has just under 4,000 clones, 79% seen once. Germline CDR1 and CDR2: SGHTA and FQGNSA. Trimming took 5 bases from V and 9 from J; bases not matched to a gene: 4. This CDR3 has 14 residues. The receptor was derived from an adult with non-small cell lung cancer. The input for sequencing was peripheral blood, taken after neoadjuvant nivolumab, alone or with ipilimumab, at or shortly before surgery. The V and J genes are TRBV7-2 and TRBJ1-6; 10 bases fit TRBD1. CDR3 bases: TGTGCCAGCAGCCTGACAGGGGGCGGTTCACCCCTCCACTTT. This encodes CASSLTGGGSPLHF.